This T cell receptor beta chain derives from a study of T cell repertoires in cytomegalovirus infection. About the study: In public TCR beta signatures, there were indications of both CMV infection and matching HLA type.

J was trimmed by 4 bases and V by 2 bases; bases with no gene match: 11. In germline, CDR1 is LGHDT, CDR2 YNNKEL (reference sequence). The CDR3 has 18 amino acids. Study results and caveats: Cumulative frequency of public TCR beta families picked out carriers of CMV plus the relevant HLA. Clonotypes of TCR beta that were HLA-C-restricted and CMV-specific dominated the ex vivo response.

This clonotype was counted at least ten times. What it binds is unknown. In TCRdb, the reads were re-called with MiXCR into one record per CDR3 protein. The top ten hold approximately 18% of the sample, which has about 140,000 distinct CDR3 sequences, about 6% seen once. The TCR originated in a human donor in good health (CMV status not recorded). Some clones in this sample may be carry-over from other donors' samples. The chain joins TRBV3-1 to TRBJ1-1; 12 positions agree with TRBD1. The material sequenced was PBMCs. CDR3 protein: CASSQSAGTGGSGTEAFF. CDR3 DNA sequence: TGTGCCAGCAGCCAATCTGCCGGGACAGGGGGCTCTGGCACTGAAGCTTTCTTT.